This entry lists 19 T cell receptor beta chains sequenced from one sample in a study of T cell responses to AZD1222 COVID-19 vaccine (dated by TCRdb to the early 2020s). Sample time point, as interpreted from the label and publication: baseline before first vaccination. The treatment or condition tag for this specimen amounts to: meningococcal conjugate vaccine given as trial control. The library was generated by the immunoSEQ multiplex PCR assay. TCRdb re-hosts the immuneACCESS table, in-frame sequences only. Its copies lack some clones; in the studies checked, an unresolved V gene accounts for under half of them, and the cause for the rest is not known. For this sample there are around 95,000 clones; about 87% appear just once. 4.2% of the sample is taken by the ten largest. The specimen comprised peripheral blood, sampled on day 0 of MenACWY control vaccination. The receptor set was obtained from an adult in good health.

The V gene is TRBV7-9, the J gene TRBJ1-1, with D unclear. The length of the CDR3 is 12 residues. V was cut by 3 bases and J by 3 bases, with 5 bases left in between. Germline V gene data show CDR1 as SEHNR and CDR2 as FQNEAQ (reference sequence). The CDR3 DNA is TGTGCCAGCAGCTTCCAGGACACTGAAGCTTTCTTT. Protein sequence: CASSFQDTEAFF.

The chain is built from TRBV9 and TRBJ1-1, with TRBD1 matching over 11 bases. Trimming removed 2 bases from V and 4 bases from J; junction bases left unmatched: 7. This CDR3 spans 16 amino acids. The germline gives CDR1 SGDLS, CDR2 YYNGEE. This CDR3 reads CASSVGTGGSGTEAFF. The CDR3 DNA sequence: TGTGCCAGCAGCGTCGGGACAGGGGGTAGTGGCACTGAAGCTTTCTTT.

This rearrangement joins TRBV3-1 (or the pseudogene TRBV3-2) to TRBJ1-6; D remains ambiguous. The V end lost 1 base, the J end lost 7 bases, and 11 bases lay between the germline ends. The germline CDR1 and CDR2 sequences are LGHDT and YNNKEL (reference sequence). The CDR3 runs 15 residues. CDR3 sequence: CASSQGPDVNSPLHF. The CDR3 DNA sequence: TGTGCCAGCAGCCAAGGACCCGACGTCAATTCACCCCTCCACTTT.

This chain joins TRBV29-1 and TRBJ1-1; TRBD1 matches 9 bases. V trimming: 3 bases; J trimming: 4 bases; junction bases outside the gene matches: 6. Germline V gives CDR1 SQVTM, CDR2 ANQGSEA. This CDR3 is 14 amino acids long. CDR3 sequence (DNA): TGCAGCGTTGAGGGACAGGGAGGTGGCACTGAAGCTTTCTTT. Protein: CSVEGQGGGTEAFF.

The chain links TRBV6-6 to TRBJ1-4; D remains unclear. Germline V CDR1 and CDR2: MNHNY, SVGAGI (reference sequence). The V end lost 8 bases, the J end lost 4 bases, and 11 bases lay between the germline ends. The CDR3 contains 13 residues. The CDR3 loop is CASRRVYNEKLFF. As DNA, the CDR3 is TGTGCCAGCCGGCGGGTGTATAATGAAAAACTGTTTTTT.

The rearrangement uses TRBV19 and TRBJ2-1; D is tentatively TRBD1 or TRBD2 (5 bases each). Germline CDR1 and CDR2: LNHDA and SQIVND (reference sequence). V was shortened by 7 bases and J by 2 bases, with 12 bases between the two germline ends. CDR3 size: 14 residues. The CDR3 DNA follows: TGTGCCAGTATGGGGGTTACCCCCTACAATGAGCAGTTCTTC. Translation gives CASMGVTPYNEQFF.

The chain uses TRBV6-2 or TRBV6-3 and TRBJ1-2; 12 bases fit TRBD1. The CDR3 length is 16 residues. The germline V gene has CDR1 MNHEY and CDR2 SVGEGT. The V and J ends lost 6 bases and 8 bases, in that order; junction bases with no gene match: 13. CDR3 in amino acids: CASSDYSGTGGEGYTF. In DNA form, the CDR3 reads TGTGCCAGCAGCGATTATTCCGGGACAGGGGGCGAAGGCTACACCTTC.

This chain joins TRBV7-9 and TRBJ2-1; 9 bases are a match to TRBD2. The CDR3 runs to 14 residues. After removal of 1 base from V and 12 bases from J, the junction contained 7 bases not matched to a gene. In germline, CDR1 is SEHNR, CDR2 FQNEAQ (reference sequence). The CDR3 DNA sequence: TGTGCCAGCAGCTTAGGGAGTAGCGGGAGAAGGCAGTTCTTC. Protein product: CASSLGSSGRRQFF.

This clone was seen once. The CDR3 bases are TGTGCCAGCAGCCGCGGACAGGGCTCTGAAAAACTGTTTTTT. Translated: CASSRGQGSEKLFF. The chain carries TRBV3-1 (or the pseudogene TRBV3-2) and TRBJ1-4, with 8 bases aligning to TRBD1. Germline loops: CDR1 LGHDT, CDR2 YNNKEL (reference sequence). The ends lost 4 bases at V and 7 bases at J; junction bases unmatched: 5. This CDR3 has 14 residues.

This sequence joins TRBV6-1 and TRBJ2-3, with D possibly matching TRBD1 (5 bases). Germline CDR1 is MNHNS and CDR2 is SASEGT. The CDR3 is 14 residues long. V lost 2 bases and J lost 2, with 8 bases in between. Written as DNA, the CDR3 is TGTGCCAGCAGTGAAAGGGGTCTCACAGATACGCAGTATTTT. It translates to CASSERGLTDTQYF.

The chain joins TRBV6-2 or TRBV6-3 to TRBJ1-1, with a possible D match to TRBD1 (6 bases). The CDR3 covers 17 residues. V lost 2 bases and J 2 bases, leaving 18 bases between the germline ends. Per germline, CDR1 MNHEY and CDR2 SVGEGT. CDR3 sequence (DNA): TGTGCCAGCAGTTACCAATTCAGGGGACTACATAACACTGAAGCTTTCTTT. Its translation is CASSYQFRGLHNTEAFF.

Here the CDR3 DNA reads TGTGCCAGCAGCCGCCACCCGGGACTAGAAGGGGAGACCCAGTACTTC. Its translation: CASSRHPGLEGETQYF. The V and J genes are TRBV3-1 (or the pseudogene TRBV3-2) and TRBJ2-5; TRBD2 agrees at 8 bases. Germline trimming cut 4 bases from V and 5 bases from J; bases unmatched to any gene: 12. Germline loops: CDR1 LGHDT, CDR2 YNNKEL (reference sequence). The CDR3 spans 16 residues.

This chain links TRBV18 with TRBJ2-1; 11 nucleotides line up with TRBD2. Per germline, CDR1 KGHSH and CDR2 LQKENI. V lost 3 bases and J lost 3; bases outside the gene matches: 7. The CDR3 covers 17 residues. DNA for the CDR3: TGTGCCAGCTCACCTACAGGGCTAGCGGGGGGCTACAATGAGCAGTTCTTC. Protein sequence: CASSPTGLAGGYNEQFF.

The V gene is TRBV30, the J gene TRBJ2-6, with TRBD1 matching over 10 bases. Germline CDR1 GTSNPN, CDR2 SVGIG (reference sequence). The V segment lost 0 bases and the J segment 2 bases; nucleotides outside the gene matches: 4. The CDR3 runs 17 residues. CDR3 sequence: CAWSVGTGATGANVLTF. The CDR3 DNA sequence: TGTGCCTGGAGTGTTGGGACAGGGGCTACTGGGGCCAACGTCCTGACTTTC.

The V and J genes are TRBV24-1 and TRBJ2-1, with 8 positions matching TRBD1. The CDR3 has 13 amino acids. CDR1 is KGHDR, CDR2 SFDVKD, per germline. After removal of 6 bases from V and 5 bases from J, the junction contained 2 bases not matched to a gene. The CDR3 region has the DNA TGTGCCACCAGTCGACAGGGGCACAATGAGCAGTTCTTC. Its protein product is CATSRQGHNEQFF.

The table lists this clone with a count of one. The chain employs TRBV6-1 and TRBJ1-1; D not certain. The CDR3 is 14 amino acids. Trimming took 1 base from V and 6 from J, leaving 12 bases between them. The V gene's germline CDR1 is MNHNS and CDR2 SASEGT. CDR3 DNA: TGTGCCAGCAGTGAAGTCTGGGTGATCTCTGAAGCTTTCTTT. This translates into CASSEVWVISEAFF.

This clone was seen a single time. The J gene is TRBJ1-5, the V gene TRBV7-2; D gene unclear. CDR3 length: 12 residues. The germline V gene has CDR1 SGHTA and CDR2 FQGNSA. The V end lost 5 bases, the J end lost 4 bases, and 6 bases lay between the germline ends. CDR3 region: CASSATNQPQHF. In DNA form, the CDR3 reads TGTGCCAGCAGCGCGACAAATCAGCCCCAGCATTTT.

This chain uses TRBV9 with TRBJ2-3; 8 positions match TRBD2. The V segment lost 3 bases and the J segment 3 bases; nucleotides outside the gene matches: 9. The germline CDR1 and CDR2 sequences are SGDLS and YYNGEE. This CDR3 has 16 amino acids. The CDR3 loop reads CASSALLAGGTDTQYF. The DNA of the CDR3 is TGTGCCAGCAGCGCTCTTTTGGCGGGGGGTACAGATACGCAGTATTTT.

The J gene is TRBJ1-1, the V gene TRBV24-1; 9 bases are shared with TRBD1. This CDR3 is built from 13 residues. Germline CDR1 KGHDR, CDR2 SFDVKD. V was clipped by 11 bases and J by 3 bases; unmatched bases: 6. CDR3 region: CAILGDRDTEAFF. Written as DNA, the CDR3 is TGTGCCATCCTCGGGGACAGGGACACTGAAGCTTTCTTT.